These 8 T cell receptor beta chains were all obtained from the same sample, sequenced in a study of T-cell memory formation after mild COVID-19. MiXCR, applied by TCRdb to the 5' RACE reads, yields one record per CDR3 protein. This sample has 120,000 to 150,000 distinct CDR3 sequences, with roughly 21% found just once. Sample: PBMCs or a T cell subset sorted from them (not recorded which). The receptors derive from an adult woman who had mild COVID-19 (a few samples of this study predate the infection). Cell type and time point are not known.

The chain has TRBV6-2 or TRBV6-3 and TRBJ1-2; a possible D gene is TRBD1 (5 bases). The CDR3 consists of 13 residues. Trimming removed 8 bases at V and 9 bases at J, with 19 bases between. The germline V gene has CDR1 MNHEY and CDR2 SVGEGT. In DNA, the CDR3 is TGTGCCAGCCAGAGGGGTGTAGGGGCCAGCTACACCTTC. Its protein is CASQRGVGASYTF.

This clonotype was found a few times. The rearrangement uses TRBV30 and TRBJ1-2; D gene uncertain. Germline values: CDR1 GTSNPN, CDR2 SVGIG (reference sequence). V was cut by 6 bases and J by 1 base, with 12 bases left in between. This CDR3 contains 13 residues. The CDR3 sequence: CACTRTYNYGYTF. DNA for the CDR3: TGTGCCTGTACACGGACTTATAACTATGGCTACACCTTC.

This chain links TRBV25-1 with TRBJ2-7; 10 bases map to TRBD1. This CDR3 contains 13 residues. With V trimmed by 4 bases and J by 7 bases, 4 bases remained unmatched. In germline, CDR1 is MGHDK, CDR2 SYGVNS. The CDR3 loop is CASSGQGAREQYF. For the CDR3, the DNA is TGTGCCAGCAGTGGACAGGGGGCGAGGGAGCAGTACTTC.

This chain joins TRBV4-1 and TRBJ2-2; a possible D gene is TRBD1 (6 bases). Germline V gene lookup returns CDR1 MGHRA and CDR2 YSYEKL. The V gene lost 0 bases and the J gene lost 4 bases, with 12 bases spanning the gap. This CDR3 has 16 amino acids. The CDR3 nucleotides are TGCGCCAGCAGCCAAGATGGGACACGCCTCACCGGGGAGCTGTTTTTT. This gives the protein CASSQDGTRLTGELFF.

The chain carries TRBV20-1 and TRBJ1-5; D is unresolved. Germline V CDR1 and CDR2: DFQATT, SNEGSKA (reference sequence). This CDR3 is built from 12 residues. The germline V and J ends were trimmed by 6 bases and 9 bases, with 15 bases remaining between them. CDR3: CSASTLVGPQHF. Here the CDR3 DNA reads TGCAGTGCATCGACCCTGGTAGGGCCCCAGCATTTT.

This clonotype has a handful of counts. The chain employs TRBV10-3 and TRBJ2-7, with D perhaps TRBD1 or TRBD2 (6 bases each). From germline, CDR1 is ENHRY and CDR2 SYGVKD. Deletions cut 0 bases from V and 3 bases from J, with 12 bases between. The CDR3 runs to 15 residues. CDR3 protein: CAISESGGWDYEQYF. The CDR3 bases are TGTGCCATCAGTGAGTCGGGGGGCTGGGACTACGAGCAGTACTTC.

This rearrangement joins TRBV6-6 to TRBJ1-6; 7 nucleotides line up with TRBD1. With 6 bases clipped from V and 10 bases from J, the junction kept 9 bases outside the gene matches. The CDR3 is 14 amino acids. The germline CDR1 and CDR2 sequences are MNHNY and SVGAGI (reference sequence). The CDR3 is CASSQDREGSPLHF. The CDR3 DNA is TGTGCCAGCAGCCAAGACAGGGAGGGGTCACCCCTCCACTTT.

A few counts support this clonotype. V gene TRBV7-2 combines with J gene TRBJ2-1, with D possibly TRBD2 on 7 matching bases. V dropped 1 base and J dropped 0 bases, with 10 bases sitting between them. CDR1 is SGHTA and CDR2 is FQGNSA in the germline V gene. The CDR3 has 16 amino acids. CDR3 DNA: TGTGCCAGCAGCTTAGAGGGGGGGATCTCCTACAATGAGCAGTTCTTC. The encoded protein is CASSLEGGISYNEQFF.